A selection of T cell receptor beta chains follows, all from one sample in a study of control samples from healthy donors and cancer patients. The data were produced by immunoSEQ multiplex PCR, yet TCRdb's version contains in-frame clones alone and is incomplete. The table includes over 150,000 clones, around 91% detected once. Material: blood. The receptors come from a woman in her fifties or sixties in good health. Each CDR3 is given with its conserved first and last residue. The D gene is left open where the match is weak. Only part of the rows carry a size: once, few, many, or a class if the clone is expanded.

TRBJ1-2 TRBD1 TRBV3-1/TRBV3-2 few CASSETGGHGYTF TGTGCCAGCAGCGAGACAGGGGGGCACGGCTACACCTTC
TRBJ1-5 . TRBV7-2 many CASSLRRGDSNQPQHF TGTGCCAGCAGCTTAAGGAGGGGCGATAGCAATCAGCCCCAGCATTTT
TRBJ2-4 . TRBV5-1 . CASSLSVAKNIQYF TGCGCCAGCAGCTTGAGCGTAGCCAAAAACATTCAGTACTTC
TRBJ1-2 TRBD1 TRBV5-1 once CASSLGAQGGYGYTF TGCGCCAGCAGCTTGGGCGCGCAGGGGGGCTATGGCTACACCTTC
TRBJ1-2 . TRBV9 few CASSVEEARAYGYTF TGTGCCAGCAGCGTAGAGGAGGCCCGGGCCTATGGCTACACCTTC
TRBJ2-7 TRBD2 TRBV6-5 . CASSGSGNEQYF TGTGCCAGCAGCGGGAGCGGGAACGAGCAGTACTTC
TRBJ2-2 . TRBV28 . CATPGVNTGELFF TGTGCCACCCCGGGGGTTAACACCGGGGAGCTGTTTTTT
TRBJ1-5 . TRBV6-6 . CASREDWGQPQHF TGTGCCAGCAGGGAGGACTGGGGTCAGCCCCAGCATTTT
TRBJ1-1 . TRBV11-2 . CASSLGGDFSNTEAFF TGTGCCAGCAGCTTAGGAGGCGACTTTTCGAACACTGAAGCTTTCTTT
TRBJ1-5 . TRBV7-6 . CASSPEWANQPQHF TGTGCCAGCAGTCCCGAATGGGCTAATCAGCCCCAGCATTTT
TRBJ2-2 . TRBV5-5 . CASSRSSPSYSTGELFF TGTGCCAGCAGCCGAAGCTCCCCATCCTATAGCACCGGGGAGCTGTTTTTT
TRBJ1-1 TRBD1 TRBV14 . CASSHDRDTEAFF TGTGCCAGCAGCCACGACAGGGACACTGAAGCTTTCTTT
TRBJ2-2 . TRBV28 . CASINWGSGELFF TGTGCCAGCATTAACTGGGGGTCCGGGGAGCTGTTTTTT
TRBJ2-1 TRBD2 TRBV9 . CASSPRTSVYNEQFF TGTGCCAGCAGCCCCCGGACTAGCGTATACAATGAGCAGTTCTTC
TRBJ2-2 . TRBV7-7 . CASSARAAGTGELFF TGTGCTAGCAGCGCCCGGGCCGCGGGGACCGGGGAGCTGTTTTTT
TRBJ2-1 TRBD2 TRBV9 . CASSAGLAGIDEQFF TGTGCCAGCAGCGCTGGACTAGCGGGAATAGATGAGCAGTTCTTC
TRBJ2-3 TRBD2 TRBV7-3 . CASSYGGGDTQYF TGTGCCAGCAGTTATGGCGGGGGGGATACGCAGTATTTT
TRBJ2-7 . TRBV7-3 few CASSQLPGYEQYF TGTGCCAGCAGCCAACTTCCGGGTTACGAGCAGTACTTC
TRBJ1-1 . TRBV6-6 . CASSYRGGANTEAFF TGTGCCAGCAGTTACAGAGGGGGGGCGAACACTGAAGCTTTCTTT
TRBJ1-4 . TRBV3-1/TRBV3-2 . CASSPSTGRNEKLFF TGTGCCAGCAGCCCGTCCACAGGGAGAAATGAAAAACTGTTTTTT
TRBJ1-1 . TRBV4-2 . CASSQDGGLNTEAFF TGTGCCAGCAGCCAAGATGGCGGCCTGAACACTGAAGCTTTCTTT
TRBJ1-6 . TRBV2 . CASLGSGYSPLHF TGTGCCAGCCTAGGAAGCGGCTATTCACCCCTCCACTTT
TRBJ2-5 . TRBV5-4 . CASSLDGGGRAQYF TGTGCCAGCAGCTTGGATGGCGGTGGACGGGCCCAGTACTTC
TRBJ2-7 . TRBV9 . CASSPRSGDEQYF TGTGCCAGCAGCCCAAGGTCCGGAGACGAGCAGTACTTC
TRBJ1-2 . TRBV4-1 . CASSQARDLTINYGYTF TGCGCCAGCAGCCAAGCCCGGGACCTGACTATTAACTATGGCTACACCTTC